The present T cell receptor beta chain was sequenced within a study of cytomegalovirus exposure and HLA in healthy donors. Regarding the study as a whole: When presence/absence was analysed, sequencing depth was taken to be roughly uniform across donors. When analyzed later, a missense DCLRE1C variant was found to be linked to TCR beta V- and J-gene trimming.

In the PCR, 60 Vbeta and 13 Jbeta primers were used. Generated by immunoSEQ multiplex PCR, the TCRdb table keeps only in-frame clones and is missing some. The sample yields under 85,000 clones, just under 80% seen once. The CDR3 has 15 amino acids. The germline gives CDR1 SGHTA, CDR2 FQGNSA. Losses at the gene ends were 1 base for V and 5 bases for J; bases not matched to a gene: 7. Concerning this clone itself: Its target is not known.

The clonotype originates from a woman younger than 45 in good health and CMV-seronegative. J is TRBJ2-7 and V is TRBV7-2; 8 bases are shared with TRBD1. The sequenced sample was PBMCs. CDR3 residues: CASSLGRDRSNEQYF. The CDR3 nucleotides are TGTGCCAGCAGCTTAGGACGGGACAGGTCTAACGAGCAGTACTTC.